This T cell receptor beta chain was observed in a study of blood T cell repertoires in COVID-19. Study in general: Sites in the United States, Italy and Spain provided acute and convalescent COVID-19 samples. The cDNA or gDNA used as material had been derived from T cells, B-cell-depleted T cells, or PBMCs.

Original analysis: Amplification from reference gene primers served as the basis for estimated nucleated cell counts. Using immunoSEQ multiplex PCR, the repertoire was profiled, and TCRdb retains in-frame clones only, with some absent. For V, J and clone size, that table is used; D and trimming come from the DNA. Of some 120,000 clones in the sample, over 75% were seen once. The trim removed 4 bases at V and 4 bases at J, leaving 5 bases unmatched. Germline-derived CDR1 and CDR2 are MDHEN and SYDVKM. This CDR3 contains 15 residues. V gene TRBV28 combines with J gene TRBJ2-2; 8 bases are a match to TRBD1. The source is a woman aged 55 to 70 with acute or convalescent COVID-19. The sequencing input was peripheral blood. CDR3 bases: TGTGCCAGCAGTTCCCCAGGGGGCGGCACCGGGGAGCTGTTTTTT. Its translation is CASSSPGGGTGELFF.